One and the same sample provided the 3 T cell receptor beta chains below, sequenced in a study of blood T cell repertoires in COVID-19. Some clones are missing from TCRdb's copy, which holds only in-frame ones; the method was immunoSEQ multiplex PCR. This repertoire shows tens of thousands of clones, roughly 80% found once; its top ten account for roughly 7.3%. The specimen sequenced was peripheral blood. The receptors derive from a man aged 35 to 55 with acute or convalescent COVID-19.

The chain has TRBV7-9 and TRBJ2-7, with TRBD1 matching 7 bases. The CDR3 spans 14 residues. CDR1 is SEHNR, CDR2 FQNEAQ, per germline (reference sequence). The ends lost 5 bases at V and 5 bases at J; junction bases unmatched: 9. CDR3 region: CASSQDRKNDEQYF. The DNA for the CDR3 is TGTGCCAGCAGCCAGGACAGGAAAAACGACGAGCAGTACTTC.

This chain connects TRBV5-4 to TRBJ2-3; 9 positions match TRBD1. The V and J ends lost 4 bases and 3 bases, in that order; junction bases with no gene match: 3. Per germline, CDR1 SGHNT and CDR2 YYREEE (reference sequence). There are 14 residues in the CDR3. CDR3 DNA sequence: TGTGCCAGCAGCAGGGGACAGGGAACAGATACGCAGTATTTT. It specifies CASSRGQGTDTQYF.

The chain uses TRBV19 and TRBJ1-1, with D possibly being TRBD1 (5 bases). V lost 4 bases to trimming and J lost 1 base, with 13 bases between them. The length of the CDR3 is 15 residues. The V gene's germline CDR1 is LNHDA and CDR2 SQIVND (reference sequence). The CDR3 bases are TGTGCCAGTAGTACGCCAGGGATCTGGAACACTGAAGCTTTCTTT. Protein sequence: CASSTPGIWNTEAFF.